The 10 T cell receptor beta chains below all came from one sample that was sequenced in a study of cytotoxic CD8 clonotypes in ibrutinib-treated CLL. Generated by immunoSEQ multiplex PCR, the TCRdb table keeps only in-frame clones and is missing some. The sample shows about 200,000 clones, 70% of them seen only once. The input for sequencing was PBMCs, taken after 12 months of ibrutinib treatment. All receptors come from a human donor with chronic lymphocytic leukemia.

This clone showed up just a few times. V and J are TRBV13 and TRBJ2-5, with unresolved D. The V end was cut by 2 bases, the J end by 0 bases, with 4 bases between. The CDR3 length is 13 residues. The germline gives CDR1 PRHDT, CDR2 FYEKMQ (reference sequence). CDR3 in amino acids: CASSLKDQETQYF. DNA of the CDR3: TGTGCCAGCAGCTTAAAGGACCAAGAGACCCAGTACTTC.

The chain's CDR3 is CASSPWVGGDYEQYF. The CDR3 nucleotides are TGTGCCAGCAGCCCCTGGGTAGGGGGGGACTACGAGCAGTACTTC. The V gene is TRBV7-2, the J gene TRBJ2-7, with TRBD2 as a possible D gene (7 bases). Germline V gives CDR1 SGHTA, CDR2 FQGNSA. V was cut by 5 bases and J by 3 bases, with 17 bases left in between. CDR3 length: 15 residues.

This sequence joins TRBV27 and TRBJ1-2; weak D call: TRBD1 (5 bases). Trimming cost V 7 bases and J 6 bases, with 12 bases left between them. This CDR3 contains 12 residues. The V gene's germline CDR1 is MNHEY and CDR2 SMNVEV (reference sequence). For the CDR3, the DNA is TGTGCCAGCATATCTTCGACAGATGGCTACACCTTC. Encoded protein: CASISSTDGYTF.

The DNA of the CDR3 is TGTGCCAGCAGAGGGGGCTGGGGAAACACCATATATTTT. Amino acid sequence: CASRGGWGNTIYF. This chain joins TRBV7-2 and TRBJ1-3; 7 nucleotides agree with TRBD1. The trim removed 6 bases at V and 4 bases at J, leaving 3 bases unmatched. The germline gives CDR1 SGHTA, CDR2 FQGNSA. This CDR3 is 13 amino acids long. The full variable domain, rest sourced from reference TRBV7-2 and TRBJ1-3, is GAGVSQSPSNKVTEKGKDVELRCDPISGHTALYWYRQSLGQGLEFLIYFQGNSAPDKSGLPSDRFSAERTGGSVSTLTIQRTQQEDSAVYLCASRGGWGNTIYFGEGSWLTVV.

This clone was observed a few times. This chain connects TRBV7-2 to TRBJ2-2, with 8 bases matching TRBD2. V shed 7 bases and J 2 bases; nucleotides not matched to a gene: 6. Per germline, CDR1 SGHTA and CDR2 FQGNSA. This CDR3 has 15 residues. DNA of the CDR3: TGTGCCAGCACGGGGGGGTCCCTTAACACCGGGGAGCTGTTTTTT. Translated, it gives CASTGGSLNTGELFF.

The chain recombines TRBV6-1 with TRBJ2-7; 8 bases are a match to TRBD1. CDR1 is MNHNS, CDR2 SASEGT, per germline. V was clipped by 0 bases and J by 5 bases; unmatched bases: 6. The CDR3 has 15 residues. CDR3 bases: TGTGCCAGCAGTGAAGCAATGGACAGGGCCCACGAGCAGTACTTC. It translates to CASSEAMDRAHEQYF.

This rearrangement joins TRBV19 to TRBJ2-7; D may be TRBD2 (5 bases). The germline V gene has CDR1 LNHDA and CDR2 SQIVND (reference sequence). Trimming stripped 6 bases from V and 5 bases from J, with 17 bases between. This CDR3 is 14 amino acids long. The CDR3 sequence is CASSAGKGRNEQYF. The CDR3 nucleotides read TGTGCCAGTAGCGCGGGTAAGGGCCGCAACGAGCAGTACTTC.

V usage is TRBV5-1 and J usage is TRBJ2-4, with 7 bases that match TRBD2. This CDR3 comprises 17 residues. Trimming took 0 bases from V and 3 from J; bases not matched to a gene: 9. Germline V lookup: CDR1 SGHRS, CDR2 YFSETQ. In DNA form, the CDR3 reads TGCGCCAGCAGCTTGGCCACCGCGGGAGAAGTCAAAAACATTCAGTACTTC. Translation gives CASSLATAGEVKNIQYF.

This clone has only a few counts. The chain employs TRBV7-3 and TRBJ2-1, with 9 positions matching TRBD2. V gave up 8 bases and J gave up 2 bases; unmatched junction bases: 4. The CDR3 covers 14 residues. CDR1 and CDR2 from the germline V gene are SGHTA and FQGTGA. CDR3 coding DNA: TGTGCCAGCTCTAGCGGGAACGCCTACAATGAGCAGTTCTTC. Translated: CASSSGNAYNEQFF. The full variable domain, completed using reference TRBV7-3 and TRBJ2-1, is GAGVSQTPSNKVTEKGKYVELRCDPISGHTALYWYRQSLGQGPEFLIYFQGTGAADDSGLPNDRFFAVRPEGSVSTLKIQRTERGDSAVYLCASSSGNAYNEQFFGPGTRLTVL.

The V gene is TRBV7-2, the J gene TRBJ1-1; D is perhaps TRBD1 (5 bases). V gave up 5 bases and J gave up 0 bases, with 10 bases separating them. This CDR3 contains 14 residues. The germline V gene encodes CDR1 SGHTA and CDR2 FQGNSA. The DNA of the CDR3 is TGTGCCAGCAGCACCGGGACCCTGAACACTGAAGCTTTCTTT. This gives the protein CASSTGTLNTEAFF.